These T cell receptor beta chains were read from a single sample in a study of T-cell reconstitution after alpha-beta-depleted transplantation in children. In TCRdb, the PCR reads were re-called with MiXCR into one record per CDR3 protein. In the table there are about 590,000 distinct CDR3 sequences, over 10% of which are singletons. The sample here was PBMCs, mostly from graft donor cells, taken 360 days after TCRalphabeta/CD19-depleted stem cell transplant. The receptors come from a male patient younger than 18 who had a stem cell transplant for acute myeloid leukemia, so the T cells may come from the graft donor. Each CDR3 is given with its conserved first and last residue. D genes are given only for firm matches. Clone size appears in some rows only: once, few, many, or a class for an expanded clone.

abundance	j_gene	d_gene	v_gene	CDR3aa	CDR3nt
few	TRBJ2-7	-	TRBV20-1	CSARGPFWGPFYEQYF	TGCAGTGCTAGAGGCCCGTTCTGGGGCCCTTTCTACGAGCAGTACTTC
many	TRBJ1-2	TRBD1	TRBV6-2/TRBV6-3	CASSLGQGGYGYTF	TGTGCCAGCAGCCTGGGACAGGGCGGCTATGGCTACACCTTC
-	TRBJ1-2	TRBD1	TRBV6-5	CASSSQGINYGYTF	TGTGCCAGCAGTTCACAGGGGATTAACTATGGCTACACCTTC
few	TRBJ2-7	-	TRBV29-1	CSVAAGYEQYF	TGCAGCGTTGCGGCCGGCTACGAGCAGTACTTC
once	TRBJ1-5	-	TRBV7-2	CASSLKGRNQPQHF	TGTGCCAGCAGCTTAAAGGGGAGGAATCAGCCCCAGCATTTT
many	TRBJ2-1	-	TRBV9	CASSAGTRLNEQFF	TGTGCCAGCAGCGCTGGGACCCGCCTGAATGAGCAGTTCTTC
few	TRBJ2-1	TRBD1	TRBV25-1	CASSAQGAREQFF	TGTGCCAGCAGTGCCCAGGGGGCTCGGGAGCAGTTCTTC
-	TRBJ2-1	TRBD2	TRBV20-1	CSAGTSGSGEQFF	TGCAGTGCCGGGACTAGCGGGAGCGGTGAGCAGTTCTTC
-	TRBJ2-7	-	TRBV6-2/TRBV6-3	CASSWTGLHSEQYF	TGTGCCAGCAGTTGGACTGGCCTACACTCCGAGCAGTACTTC
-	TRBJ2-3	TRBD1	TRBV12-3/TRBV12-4	CASSLGTGFGTDTQYF	TGTGCCAGCAGTTTGGGGACAGGGTTTGGCACAGATACGCAGTATTTT
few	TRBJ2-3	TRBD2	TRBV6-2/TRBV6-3	CASSYSISGRALADTQYF	TGTGCCAGCAGTTACTCGATTAGCGGGAGGGCCCTCGCAGATACGCAGTATTTT
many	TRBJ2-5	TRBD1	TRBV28	CASSDRVPFQETQYF	TGTGCCAGCAGTGACAGGGTACCGTTCCAAGAGACCCAGTACTTC
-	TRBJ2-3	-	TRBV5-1	CASSQRDPARDTQYF	TGCGCCAGCAGCCAAAGGGACCCCGCGAGGGATACGCAGTATTTT
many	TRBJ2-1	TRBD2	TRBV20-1	CSARDNGAGGSYNEQFF	TGCAGTGCTAGAGATAACGGGGCGGGAGGGTCCTACAATGAGCAGTTCTTC
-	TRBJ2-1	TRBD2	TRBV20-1	CSALKTSPSYNEQFF	TGCAGTGCCCTCAAGACTAGCCCTTCCTACAATGAGCAGTTCTTC
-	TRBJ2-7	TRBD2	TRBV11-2	CASSLVRAGGPPYYEQYF	TGTGCCAGCAGCTTAGTCCGAGCGGGAGGGCCCCCGTACTACGAGCAGTACTTC
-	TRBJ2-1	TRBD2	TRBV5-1	CASSLTLGGVASGSNEQFF	TGCGCCAGCAGCTTGACCCTAGGGGGGGTCGCTAGCGGGAGTAATGAGCAGTTCTTC
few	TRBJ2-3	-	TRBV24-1	CATSDSGGEADTQYF	TGTGCCACCAGTGATTCTGGGGGCGAGGCAGATACGCAGTATTTT
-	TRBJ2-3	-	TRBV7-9	CASTPLQYF	TGTGCCAGCACCCCGTTGCAGTATTTT
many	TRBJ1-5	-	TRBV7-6	CASSLDDGPSNQPQHF	TGTGCCAGCAGCTTGGACGACGGACCAAGCAATCAGCCCCAGCATTTT
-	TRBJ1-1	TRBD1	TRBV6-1	CASSERDRTEPFF	TGTGCCAGCAGTGAAAGGGACAGGACTGAACCTTTCTTT
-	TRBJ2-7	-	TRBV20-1	CSARGTWGLSYEQYF	TGCAGTGCTAGAGGTACATGGGGGCTGTCCTACGAGCAGTACTTC
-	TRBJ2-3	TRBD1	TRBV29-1	CSVETGGLDTQYF	TGCAGCGTTGAGACAGGGGGTTTAGATACGCAGTATTTT
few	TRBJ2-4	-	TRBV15	CATSRGYIAKNIQYF	TGTGCCACCAGCAGAGGTTACATAGCCAAAAACATTCAGTACTTC
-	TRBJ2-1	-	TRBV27	CASGYYNEQFF	TGTGCCAGCGGATATTACAATGAGCAGTTCTTC
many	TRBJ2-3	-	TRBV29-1	CIIGERGAPDTQYF	TGCATCATTGGGGAAAGGGGGGCCCCAGATACGCAGTATTTT
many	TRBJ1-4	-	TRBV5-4	CASSPGGATNEKLFF	TGTGCCAGCAGCCCCGGGGGGGCAACTAATGAAAAACTGTTTTTT
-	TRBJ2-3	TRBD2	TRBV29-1	CSAIAGFTDTQYF	TGCAGCGCCATAGCGGGATTCACAGATACGCAGTATTTT
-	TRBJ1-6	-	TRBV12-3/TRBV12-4	CASSPREFRGRGNSPLHF	TGTGCCAGCAGTCCGAGAGAGTTTAGGGGACGGGGAAATTCACCCCTCCACTTT
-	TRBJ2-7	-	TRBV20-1	CSARDRMGEPGSTYEQYF	TGCAGTGCTAGAGATCGGATGGGGGAGCCGGGCAGTACCTACGAGCAGTACTTC
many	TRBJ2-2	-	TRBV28	CASSRASDFTGELFF	TGTGCCAGCAGCCGAGCTAGCGATTTCACCGGGGAGCTGTTTTTT
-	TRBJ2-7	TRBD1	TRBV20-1	CSARQRDRPYYEQYF	TGCAGTGCTAGGCAACGGGACAGGCCATACTACGAGCAGTACTTC
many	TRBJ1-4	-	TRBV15	CATSAATGTTNEKLFF	TGTGCCACCAGCGCGGCGACAGGTACAACTAATGAAAAACTGTTTTTT
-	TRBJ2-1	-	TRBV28	CASSLSQGTYNEQFF	TGTGCCAGCAGTTTGAGTCAGGGGACCTACAATGAGCAGTTCTTC
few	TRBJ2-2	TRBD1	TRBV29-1	CSVWYRGSANTGELFF	TGCAGCGTTTGGTACAGGGGTTCCGCGAACACCGGGGAGCTGTTTTTT
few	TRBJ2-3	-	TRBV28	CASSSHTQRRAQYF	TGTGCCAGCAGTTCCCACACACAGAGAAGGGCGCAGTATTTT
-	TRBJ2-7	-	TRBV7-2	CASGPSYEQYF	TGTGCCAGCGGTCCGAGCTACGAGCAGTACTTC
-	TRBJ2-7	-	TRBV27	CASSKAGLPPYEQYF	TGTGCCAGCAGTAAGGCGGGACTCCCTCCCTACGAGCAGTACTTC
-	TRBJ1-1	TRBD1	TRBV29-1	CSARTGRLTEAFF	TGCAGCGCTCGGACAGGGCGGCTCACTGAAGCTTTCTTT
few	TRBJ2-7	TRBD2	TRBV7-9	CASSPGLAGGFEQYF	TGTGCCAGCAGCCCCGGACTAGCGGGAGGTTTCGAGCAGTACTTC
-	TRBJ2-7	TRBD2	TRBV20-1	CSARDYSGSSYEQYF	TGCAGTGCTAGAGACTATAGCGGGAGCTCCTACGAGCAGTACTTC
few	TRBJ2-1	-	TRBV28	CASRGGSSGYNEQFF	TGTGCCAGCAGGGGGGGCTCCTCAGGCTACAATGAGCAGTTCTTC
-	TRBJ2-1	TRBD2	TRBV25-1	CAIAGTRVNEQFF	TGTGCGATCGCCGGGACTAGGGTCAATGAGCAGTTCTTC
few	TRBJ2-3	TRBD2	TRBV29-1	CSVGTSGTDTQYF	TGCAGCGTCGGGACTAGCGGCACAGATACGCAGTATTTT
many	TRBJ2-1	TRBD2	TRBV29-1	CSVVRLAAYNEQFF	TGCAGCGTTGTAAGACTAGCGGCTTACAATGAGCAGTTCTTC
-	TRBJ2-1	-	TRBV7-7	CASSLVAPVGSHSYNEQFF	TGTGCTAGCAGCTTAGTGGCCCCGGTTGGATCTCACTCCTACAATGAGCAGTTCTTC
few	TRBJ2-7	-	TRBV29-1	CSVEPPGLAEQYF	TGCAGCGTTGAACCCCCAGGGTTGGCCGAGCAGTACTTC
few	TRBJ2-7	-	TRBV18	CASSPKDGSVPYEQYF	TGTGCCAGCTCACCTAAGGACGGATCAGTTCCCTACGAGCAGTACTTC
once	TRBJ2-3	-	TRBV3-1	CASSPGEFTDTQYF	TGTGCCAGCAGCCCGGGGGAGTTCACAGATACGCAGTATTTT